This T cell receptor beta chain was documented in a study of T cell repertoires in cytomegalovirus infection. Study information: The authors used CMV epitopes that were HLA-C-restricted (recently identified) and HLA-B-restricted (well studied). It was the public TCR beta signatures that indicated both CMV infection and matching HLA type. Study results and limitations: CMV-specific TCR beta clonotypes restricted by HLA-C were the ones dominating the ex vivo response. Cumulated frequencies of public TCR beta families served to identify carriers of CMV plus the relevant HLA.

Per germline, CDR1 MNHNY and CDR2 SVGAGI (reference sequence). V was clipped by 6 bases and J by 0 bases; unmatched bases: 5. The CDR3 has 15 amino acids. TCRdb reanalysed the reads using MiXCR and keeps one entry per CDR3 protein. Among about 180,000 distinct CDR3 sequences listed, about 20% were seen once. Worth noting for this clonotype: Antigen unknown.

V usage is TRBV6-6 and J usage is TRBJ2-1; TRBD1 agrees at 7 bases. This receptor was identified in a human donor in good health (CMV status not recorded). Some clones in this sample may be carry-over from other donors' samples. Material: CD8+ T cells from cultured PBMCs, obtained from culture after CMV antigen stimulation. CDR3 coding DNA: TGTGCCAGCAGGTTGGACAGGACCTCCTACAATGAGCAGTTCTTC. Protein product: CASRLDRTSYNEQFF.